The 32 T cell receptor beta chains below were found in one sample sequenced in a study of metastatic and nonmetastatic thyroid tumors. Patients were all untreated before their thyroid surgery. Using MiXCR, TCRdb re-called clones from the PCR reads. There are more than 20,000 clones in the sample; 10% to 15% occur only once, and 24% lies in the top ten. Sequenced sample: blood. The origin of the receptors is a female donor with papillary thyroid cancer or a benign thyroid nodule (not recorded which). Some clones in this sample may be carry-over from other donors' samples.

This clone was recorded many times. This chain links TRBV29-1 with TRBJ2-2, with D possibly being TRBD1 (5 bases). CDR3 length: 11 amino acids. CDR1 and CDR2 from the germline V gene are SQVTM and ANQGSEA. V lost 7 bases to trimming and J lost 6 bases, with 9 bases between them. CDR3 protein: CSAQGPGELFF. DNA for the CDR3: TGCAGCGCCCAGGGTCCCGGGGAGCTGTTTTTT.

This chain joins TRBV12-3 or TRBV12-4 and TRBJ2-3; 7 bases are a match to TRBD2. Trimming removed 7 bases from V and 2 bases from J; junction bases left unmatched: 15. This CDR3 region has 17 residues. CDR3 loop: CASKNPGLRTDTDTQYF. The CDR3 DNA sequence: TGTGCCAGCAAAAACCCGGGACTACGAACGGACACAGATACGCAGTATTTT.

A word on this clone: Since the CDR3 does not end with the conserved phenylalanine or tryptophan, this likely comes from a read error. The chain couples TRBV5-6 to TRBJ1-2; D possibly corresponds to TRBD1 (5 bases). The ends were cut back, 2 bases at V and 9 bases at J, with 17 bases in the middle. CDR3 length equals 14 residues. Germline V CDR1 and CDR2: SGHDT, YYEEEE. The CDR3 here is CASSLRDPRYSYTI. The DNA of the CDR3 is TGTGCCAGCAGCTTAAGGGACCCCAGGTATAGCTACACCATC.

This clone was seen at least ten times. The CDR3 loop is CASSIGPGYGYTF. The CDR3 DNA follows: TGTGCCAGTAGTATAGGGCCCGGGTATGGCTACACCTTC. J is TRBJ1-2 and V is TRBV19, with D hard to call. Trimming left V 1 base short and J 5 bases short, with 8 bases between. The CDR3 runs to 13 residues. Looked up from germline, CDR1 is LNHDA and CDR2 is SQIVND (reference sequence).

Many counts were recorded for this clone. This chain connects TRBV6-1 to TRBJ2-3; D remains ambiguous. Per the germline V gene, CDR1 is MNHNS and CDR2 is SASEGT. The CDR3 sequence is 13 residues long. The ends were cut back, 10 bases at V and 1 base at J, with 12 bases in the middle. CDR3 sequence (DNA): TGTGCCACAACCCACTCTGGCACAGATACGCAGTATTTT. It codes for CATTHSGTDTQYF.

V and J are TRBV7-6 and TRBJ2-2; D is possibly TRBD1 (5 bases). The germline V and J ends were trimmed by 2 bases and 3 bases, with 16 bases remaining between them. Germline CDR1 SGHVS, CDR2 FNYEAQ. There are 17 residues in the CDR3. CDR3 nucleotides: TGTGCCAGCAGCTTAAGCCCTAAGGGGTATGACACCGGGGAGCTGTTTTTT. It translates to CASSLSPKGYDTGELFF.

Many counts were recorded for this clone. The rearrangement links TRBV12-3 or TRBV12-4 to TRBJ2-3; D uncertain. V lost 5 bases and J 5 bases, leaving 11 bases between the germline ends. The CDR3 runs to 13 residues. In DNA, the CDR3 is TGTGCCAGCAGTACCAGCCAGCGAGATACGCAGTATTTT. Translating gives CASSTSQRDTQYF.

Turning to this clone: This could be a read error, since a much larger clone is one nucleotide away. The chain has TRBV11-2 and TRBJ2-7; D uncertain. The CDR3 totals 11 residues. Germline loops: CDR1 SGHAT, CDR2 FQNNGV. Trimming took 5 bases from V and 10 from J, leaving 12 bases between them. CDR3 bases: TGTGCCAGCAGCACCTTGAGCGAACAGTACTTC. Its translation is CASSTLSEQYF.

The chain joins TRBV20-1 to TRBJ1-2; possibly TRBD1 for D (5 bases). The CDR3 has 13 residues. Germline CDR1 reads DFQATT; CDR2 reads SNEGSKA (reference sequence). Trimming shortened V by 2 bases and J by 11 bases, and 18 bases separated the two germline ends. CDR3 nucleotide sequence: TGCAGTGCTAGATTGACCATCGGGGGACGATACACCTTC. Protein: CSARLTIGGRYTF.

This clone showed up many times. The CDR3 sequence: CASSQDSSSRGNQPQHF. The CDR3 DNA reads as TGCGCCAGCAGCCAAGATTCTAGCTCAAGGGGGAATCAGCCCCAGCATTTT. The rearrangement links TRBV4-1 to TRBJ1-5, with D maybe TRBD1 (6 bases). The CDR3 loop spans 17 amino acids. Germline V gene data show CDR1 as MGHRA and CDR2 as YSYEKL. The V end lost 0 bases, the J end lost 4 bases, and 16 bases lay between the germline ends.

This clone was seen repeatedly, ten times or more. The chain links TRBV20-1 to TRBJ2-6, with D hard to call. CDR3 length: 15 amino acids. CDR1 is DFQATT and CDR2 is SNEGSKA in the germline V gene (reference sequence). The V end was cut by 1 base, the J end by 0 bases, with 7 bases between. The CDR3 loop is CSARGRYSGANVLTF. The CDR3, as DNA: TGCAGTGCTAGAGGACGGTACTCTGGGGCCAACGTCCTGACTTTC.

This clone was counted many times. The rearrangement joins TRBV20-1 to TRBJ2-1; perhaps TRBD2 as D (6 bases). V was pared by 0 bases and J by 0 bases, with 9 bases between. Germline assignment: CDR1 DFQATT and CDR2 SNEGSKA (reference sequence). This CDR3 contains 15 residues. CDR3 sequence: CSARDPAGSYNEQFF. For the CDR3, the DNA is TGCAGTGCTAGAGATCCAGCGGGCTCCTACAATGAGCAGTTCTTC.

Sample share makes this clone medium-sized (0.01 to 0.1%). DNA for the CDR3: TGTGCCAGCAGTGTACGGAAAATGAACACTGAAGCTTTCTTT. The encoded protein is CASSVRKMNTEAFF. This chain joins TRBV6-1 and TRBJ1-1, with D unresolved. The CDR3 loop spans 14 amino acids. In germline, CDR1 is MNHNS, CDR2 SASEGT. V dropped 4 bases and J dropped 0 bases, with 9 bases sitting between them.

This clone was counted at least ten times. V usage is TRBV25-1 and J usage is TRBJ1-2, with a tentative D call TRBD1 (6 bases). Trimming removed 3 bases at V and 7 bases at J, with 24 bases between. Per the germline V gene, CDR1 is MGHDK and CDR2 is SYGVNS. The CDR3 is 17 amino acids. Here the CDR3 DNA reads TGTGCCAGCAGTGACCCGCATACCGGGACACCGCCCGGTGGCTACACCTTC. It is translated as CASSDPHTGTPPGGYTF.

This clone is labeled as medium-sized. The chain joins TRBV6-1 to TRBJ2-7; 12 bases align to TRBD2. Germline CDR1 is MNHNS and CDR2 is SASEGT. V lost 5 bases to trimming and J lost 5 bases; unmatched junction nucleotides: 4. CDR3 length equals 14 residues. The DNA for the CDR3 is TGTGCCAGCAGTCTGACTAGCGGGAGCCACGAGCAGTACTTC. Protein: CASSLTSGSHEQYF.

There are many counts of this clone. This chain uses TRBV6-2 or TRBV6-3 with TRBJ2-3, with 8 bases identical to TRBD1. The CDR3 runs 15 residues. The V segment lost 1 base and the J segment 2 bases; nucleotides outside the gene matches: 2. From germline, CDR1 is MNHEY and CDR2 SVGEGT. CDR3 protein: CASSYFQGATDTQYF. Here the CDR3 DNA reads TGTGCCAGCAGTTACTTCCAGGGGGCCACAGATACGCAGTATTTT.

This clone was counted at least ten times. The chain couples TRBV9 to TRBJ1-3; weak D call: TRBD1 (5 bases). This CDR3 comprises 15 residues. Germline V gives CDR1 SGDLS, CDR2 YYNGEE. The ends were cut back, 5 bases at V and 0 bases at J, with 12 bases in the middle. Written as DNA, the CDR3 is TGTGCCAGCAGTCCCGGACAAGCCTCTGGAAACACCATATATTTT. Translated: CASSPGQASGNTIYF.

The table lists this clone with many counts. The V gene is TRBV10-3, the J gene TRBJ2-2, with unresolved D. CDR1 and CDR2 from the germline V gene are ENHRY and SYGVKD. V dropped 6 bases and J dropped 6 bases, with 8 bases sitting between them. The CDR3 length is 12 residues. This CDR3 reads CAIRFSAGELFF. CDR3 sequence (DNA): TGTGCCATCAGATTTTCCGCCGGGGAGCTGTTTTTT.

The chain recombines TRBV7-2 with TRBJ2-5; D ambiguous. CDR1 and CDR2 from the germline V gene are SGHTA and FQGNSA. The germline V and J ends were trimmed by 1 base and 10 bases, with 13 bases remaining between them. This CDR3 comprises 13 residues. As DNA, the CDR3 is TGTGCCAGCAGCTTAGGGTCGCGCGTGTGCCAGTACTTC. Protein: CASSLGSRVCQYF.

This clone was counted ten times or more. The chain employs TRBV2 and TRBJ2-5; the D call may be TRBD1 or TRBD2 (5 bases each). V was pared by 7 bases and J by 0 bases, with 12 bases between. This CDR3 is 14 amino acids long. The germline V gene encodes CDR1 SNHLY and CDR2 FYNNEI. Written as DNA, the CDR3 is TGTGCCAGCACAGAGGGGCAAAACCAAGAGACCCAGTACTTC. It yields the protein CASTEGQNQETQYF.

This clone was recorded at least ten times. This chain uses TRBV20-1 with TRBJ1-2; no clear D gene. Germline V gene sequence: CDR1 DFQATT, CDR2 SNEGSKA (reference sequence). This CDR3 is built from 15 residues. The germline V and J ends were trimmed by 0 bases and 4 bases, with 15 bases remaining between them. The CDR3 nucleotides read TGCAGTGCTAGAGAGGAACAGATGTCTGCCTATGGCTACACCTTC. Protein sequence: CSAREEQMSAYGYTF.

Within the sample, this clone is medium-sized. The chain recombines TRBV6-1 with TRBJ2-2; a weak D match, TRBD1 (7 bases). The CDR3 runs 14 residues. Germline V gene lookup returns CDR1 MNHNS and CDR2 SASEGT. Between the trimmed V and J ends, which lost 6 bases and 4 bases, there was a span of 12 bases. The CDR3 loop reads CASSTGEVTGELFF. CDR3 bases: TGTGCCAGCAGCACAGGGGAGGTCACCGGGGAGCTGTTTTTT.

The table lists this clone with many counts. This chain uses TRBV7-6 with TRBJ2-2, with 8 bases fitting TRBD2. Germline CDR1 is SGHVS and CDR2 is FNYEAQ. Germline trimming cut 4 bases from V and 5 bases from J; bases unmatched to any gene: 12. The CDR3 covers 17 residues. CDR3 nucleotide sequence: TGTGCCAGCAGCTCGACCTCTAGCGGGCCCGGGACCGGGGAGCTGTTTTTT. Translated, it gives CASSSTSSGPGTGELFF.

The chain has TRBV4-1 and TRBJ2-1; D possibly corresponds to TRBD1 (5 bases). This CDR3 contains 16 residues. The germline gives CDR1 MGHRA, CDR2 YSYEKL. With 0 bases removed from V and 8 bases from J, the gap between germline ends came to 17 bases. The CDR3 here is CASSQEGSGHGDEQFF. In nucleotides, the CDR3 is TGCGCCAGCAGCCAAGAGGGATCAGGACATGGCGATGAGCAGTTCTTC.

This clone was counted ten times or more. This chain connects TRBV20-1 to TRBJ2-5; 8 nucleotides align to TRBD1. The CDR3 totals 14 residues. CDR1 is DFQATT, CDR2 SNEGSKA, per germline (reference sequence). The junction had 4 bases not matched to a gene; V was cut back by 3 bases and J by 1 base. The CDR3 DNA follows: TGCAGTGCTAGCGGGACAGGACCCCAAGAGACCCAGTACTTC. It specifies CSASGTGPQETQYF.

This clone was counted between two and nine times. A much larger clone sits a single nucleotide away, making a read error possible. This rearrangement joins TRBV20-1 to TRBJ1-1, with D maybe TRBD1 (6 bases). The CDR3 is made up of 13 amino acids. Germline loops: CDR1 DFQATT, CDR2 SNEGSKA (reference sequence). V lost 7 bases and J lost 0, with 12 bases in between. The CDR3, as DNA: TGCAGTGATAGTCCAGGGGTGAACACTGAAGCTTTCTTT. This encodes CSDSPGVNTEAFF.

This clone counts as medium-sized. The chain has TRBV28 and TRBJ1-2; no firm D call. V was trimmed by 6 bases and J by 1 base, leaving 12 bases between them. The germline CDR1 and CDR2 sequences are MDHEN and SYDVKM. The CDR3 totals 14 residues. The CDR3, as DNA: TGTGCCAGCAGACTGTCGGGAGGTAACTATGGCTACACCTTC. It codes for CASRLSGGNYGYTF.

This clone came up many times. The chain is built from TRBV7-9 and TRBJ1-1; no clear D gene. CDR1 and CDR2 (germline): SEHNR, FQNEAQ (reference sequence). This CDR3 has 12 residues. V lost 2 bases and J 4 bases, leaving 5 bases between the germline ends. This CDR3 reads CASSLQLTEAFF. CDR3 sequence (DNA): TGTGCCAGCAGCTTACAGCTCACTGAAGCTTTCTTT.

This clone was observed at least ten times. The CDR3 loop is CASSPDSKGEQFF. The DNA for the CDR3 is TGTGCCAGCTCACCGGACAGTAAAGGTGAGCAGTTCTTC. J is TRBJ2-1 and V is TRBV18, with a tentative D call TRBD1 (6 bases). Germline V lookup: CDR1 KGHSH, CDR2 LQKENI. The length of the CDR3 is 13 residues. Trimming pared 3 bases from V and 9 bases from J, leaving 12 bases between.

This clone was seen repeatedly, ten times or more. The rearrangement joins TRBV4-3 to TRBJ2-7; maybe TRBD2 (5 bases). The length of the CDR3 is 16 residues. V lost 1 base to trimming and J lost 6 bases, with 19 bases between them. Germline loops: CDR1 LGHNA, CDR2 YSLEER. For the CDR3, the DNA is TGCGCCAGCAGCCAAGGATTTTGGTACCCCGGAGGCGAGCAGTACTTC. Its translation is CASSQGFWYPGGEQYF.

Concerning this clone itself: It may be a read error: a sequence one base away is much more abundant. V usage is TRBV5-4 and J usage is TRBJ2-3; unclear D gene. Germline CDR1 reads SGHNT; CDR2 reads YYREEE (reference sequence). This CDR3 has 17 amino acids. CDR3 nucleotides: TGTGCCATCAGCTTGGTGCCTACCACCCCAAGCACAGATACGCAGTATTTT. Encoded protein: CAISLVPTTPSTDTQYF.

CDR3 in DNA: TGCGCCAGCAGCCAAGACCAATACAGGGGGAACTATGGCTACACCTTC. Its protein product is CASSQDQYRGNYGYTF. V and J are TRBV4-1 and TRBJ1-2, with 8 bases lining up with TRBD1. Trimming cost V 0 bases and J 2 bases; bases outside gene matches: 5. CDR1 is MGHRA and CDR2 is YSYEKL in the germline V gene. The CDR3 consists of 16 residues.